The 5 T cell receptor beta chains presented below share a single source sample, sequenced in a study of technical replicates of blood from four donors. Using immunoSEQ multiplex PCR, the repertoire was profiled, and TCRdb retains in-frame clones only, with some absent. The sample includes approximately 80,000 clones, about 91% of them seen just once. Specimen: T cells isolated from PBMCs. The receptors come from a human donor in good health.

This chain links TRBV18 with TRBJ2-7; 7 bases line up with TRBD2. The germline V gene encodes CDR1 KGHSH and CDR2 LQKENI. The V segment lost 1 base and the J segment 6 bases; nucleotides outside the gene matches: 9. CDR3 length equals 15 residues. The CDR3 DNA follows: TGTGCCAGCTCACCACGCGGGGGACCAAGTGGCGAGCAGTACTTC. This translates into CASSPRGGPSGEQYF.

The chain links TRBV4-1 to TRBJ2-3; perhaps TRBD2 as D (5 bases). Per germline, CDR1 MGHRA and CDR2 YSYEKL. The CDR3 has 15 amino acids. Trimming removed 1 base at V and 1 base at J, with 9 bases between. The CDR3 DNA reads TGCGCCAGCAGCCAAGTGCGGGCTCGCACAGATACGCAGTATTTT. Its protein product is CASSQVRARTDTQYF.

The chain recombines TRBV21-1 with TRBJ2-1; the D call in the table, TRBD2, was not verified against the DNA. TRBV21-1 is flagged as a pseudogene. CDR3 size: 18 residues. In DNA form, the CDR3 reads TGTGCCAGCAGCAAACCGAGCGGGGGCGCTAGCGCCTACAATGAGCAGTTCTTC. Encoded protein: CASSKPSGGASAYNEQFF.

This clone was seen only once. The chain employs TRBV9 and TRBJ2-3; D gene uncertain. The germline V gene has CDR1 SGDLS and CDR2 YYNGEE. This CDR3 has 15 residues. V was cut by 7 bases and J by 0 bases, with 15 bases left in between. The chain's CDR3 is CASGDSKYSTDTQYF. In nucleotides, the CDR3 is TGTGCCAGCGGAGATTCGAAGTATAGCACAGATACGCAGTATTTT.

This chain links TRBV9 with TRBJ1-5, with D possibly being TRBD1 (6 bases). The CDR3 consists of 15 residues. CDR1 is SGDLS, CDR2 YYNGEE, per germline. V was pared by 0 bases and J by 2 bases, with 9 bases between. Here the CDR3 DNA reads TGTGCCAGCAGCGTAGGGGGGCTGGGCAATCAGCCCCAGCATTTT. Its translation is CASSVGGLGNQPQHF.